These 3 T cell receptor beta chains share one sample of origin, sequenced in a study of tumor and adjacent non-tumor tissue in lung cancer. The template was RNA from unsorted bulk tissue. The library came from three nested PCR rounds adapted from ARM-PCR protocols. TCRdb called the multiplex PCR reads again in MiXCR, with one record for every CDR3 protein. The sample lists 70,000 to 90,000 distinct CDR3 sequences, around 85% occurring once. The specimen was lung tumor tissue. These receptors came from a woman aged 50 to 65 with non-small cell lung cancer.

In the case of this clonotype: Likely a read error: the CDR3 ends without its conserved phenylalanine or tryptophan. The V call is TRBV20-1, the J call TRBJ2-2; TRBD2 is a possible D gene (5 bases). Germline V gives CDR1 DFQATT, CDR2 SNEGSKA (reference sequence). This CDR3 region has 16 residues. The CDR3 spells CSATPIGIFGAGELFY. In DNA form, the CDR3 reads TGCAGTGCCACCCCGATTGGGATTTTTGGCGCCGGGGAACTGTTTTAT.

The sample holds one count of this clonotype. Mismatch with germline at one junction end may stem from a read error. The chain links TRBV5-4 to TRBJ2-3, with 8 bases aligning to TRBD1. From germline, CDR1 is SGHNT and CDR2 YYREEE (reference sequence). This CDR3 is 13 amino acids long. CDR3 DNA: TGTGCCAGCGACAGGGGAAGCACAGCTACGCAGTATTTT. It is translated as CASDRGSTATQYF.

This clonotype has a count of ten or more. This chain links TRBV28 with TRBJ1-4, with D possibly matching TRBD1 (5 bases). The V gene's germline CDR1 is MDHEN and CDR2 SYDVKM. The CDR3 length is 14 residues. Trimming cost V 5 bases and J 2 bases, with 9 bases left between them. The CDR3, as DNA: TGTGCCAGCAGTCGACAGTTGACTAATGAAAAACTGTTTTTT. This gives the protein CASSRQLTNEKLFF.